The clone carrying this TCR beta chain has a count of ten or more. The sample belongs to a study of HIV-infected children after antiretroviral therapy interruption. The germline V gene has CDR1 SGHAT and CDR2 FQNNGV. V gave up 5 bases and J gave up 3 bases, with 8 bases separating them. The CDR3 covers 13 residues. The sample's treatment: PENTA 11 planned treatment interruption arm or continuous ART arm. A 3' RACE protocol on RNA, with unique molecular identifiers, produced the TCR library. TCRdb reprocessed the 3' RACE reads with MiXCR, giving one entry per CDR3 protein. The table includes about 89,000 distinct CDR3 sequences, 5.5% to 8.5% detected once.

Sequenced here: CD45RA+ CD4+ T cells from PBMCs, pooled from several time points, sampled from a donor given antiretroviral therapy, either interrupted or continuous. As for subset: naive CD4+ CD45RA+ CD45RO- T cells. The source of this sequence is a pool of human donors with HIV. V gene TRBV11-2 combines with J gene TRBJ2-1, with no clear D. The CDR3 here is CASSPTLYNEQFF. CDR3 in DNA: TGTGCCAGCAGCCCTACGCTCTACAATGAGCAGTTCTTC.